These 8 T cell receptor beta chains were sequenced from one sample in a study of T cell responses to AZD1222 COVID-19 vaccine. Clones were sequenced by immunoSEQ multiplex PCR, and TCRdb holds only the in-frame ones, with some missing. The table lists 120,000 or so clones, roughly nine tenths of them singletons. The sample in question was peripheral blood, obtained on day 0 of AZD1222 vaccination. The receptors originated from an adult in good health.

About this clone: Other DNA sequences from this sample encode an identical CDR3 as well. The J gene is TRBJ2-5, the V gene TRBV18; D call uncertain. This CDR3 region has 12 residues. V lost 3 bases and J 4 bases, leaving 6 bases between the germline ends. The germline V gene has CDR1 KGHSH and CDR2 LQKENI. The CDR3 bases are TGTGCCAGCTCACCCGCCGGAGAGACCCAGTACTTC. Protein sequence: CASSPAGETQYF.

The CDR3 is CATSSLGGRTSRNSYNEQFF. DNA of the CDR3: TGTGCCACCAGCAGCTTGGGGGGCCGGACTAGCCGAAATTCATACAATGAGCAGTTCTTC. The rearrangement joins TRBV15 to TRBJ2-1; 8 nucleotides agree with TRBD2. Germline CDR1 reads LNHNV; CDR2 reads YYDKDF (reference sequence). CDR3 size: 20 residues. Losses at the gene ends were 3 bases for V and 4 bases for J; bases not matched to a gene: 20.

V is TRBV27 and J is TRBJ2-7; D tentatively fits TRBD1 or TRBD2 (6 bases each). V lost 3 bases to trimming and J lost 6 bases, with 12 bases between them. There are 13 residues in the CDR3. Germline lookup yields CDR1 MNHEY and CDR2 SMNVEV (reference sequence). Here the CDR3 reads CASSLGGDCEQYF. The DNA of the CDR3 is TGTGCCAGCAGTTTGGGGGGCGATTGCGAGCAGTACTTC.

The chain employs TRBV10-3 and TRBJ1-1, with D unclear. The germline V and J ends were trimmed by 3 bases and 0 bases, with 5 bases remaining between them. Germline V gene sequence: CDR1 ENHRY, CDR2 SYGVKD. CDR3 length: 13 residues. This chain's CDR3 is CAISESMNTEAFF. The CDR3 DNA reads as TGTGCCATCAGTGAATCCATGAACACTGAAGCTTTCTTT.

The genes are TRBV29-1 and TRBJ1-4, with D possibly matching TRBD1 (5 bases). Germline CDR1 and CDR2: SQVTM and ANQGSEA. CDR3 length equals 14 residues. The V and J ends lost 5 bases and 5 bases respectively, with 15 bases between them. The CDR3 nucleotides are TGCAGCGTTTACCTGACAGAGCAAAATGAAAAACTGTTTTTT. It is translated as CSVYLTEQNEKLFF.

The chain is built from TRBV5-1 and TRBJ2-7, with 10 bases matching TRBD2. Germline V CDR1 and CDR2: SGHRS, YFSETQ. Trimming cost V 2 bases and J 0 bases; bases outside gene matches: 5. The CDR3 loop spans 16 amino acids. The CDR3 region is CASSFTSGASSYEQYF. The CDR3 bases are TGCGCCAGCAGCTTCACTAGCGGGGCGAGCTCCTACGAGCAGTACTTC.

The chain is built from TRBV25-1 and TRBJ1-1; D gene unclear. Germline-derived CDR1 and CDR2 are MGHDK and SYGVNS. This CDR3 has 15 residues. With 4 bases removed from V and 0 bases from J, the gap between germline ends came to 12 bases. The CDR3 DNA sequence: TGTGCCAGCAGTGGATACGGGTACGTGAACACTGAAGCTTTCTTT. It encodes CASSGYGYVNTEAFF.

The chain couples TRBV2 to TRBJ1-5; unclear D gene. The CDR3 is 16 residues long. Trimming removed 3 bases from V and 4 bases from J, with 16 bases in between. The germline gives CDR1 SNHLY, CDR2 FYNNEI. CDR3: CASSDGIGRENQPQHF. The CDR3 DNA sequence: TGTGCCAGCAGTGACGGCATCGGACGGGAAAATCAGCCCCAGCATTTT. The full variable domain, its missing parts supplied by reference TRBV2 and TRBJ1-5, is EPEVTQTPSHQVTQMGQEVILRCVPISNHLYFYWYRQILGQKVEFLVSFYNNEISEKSEIFDDQFSVERPDGSNFTLKIRSTKLEDSAMYFCASSDGIGRENQPQHFGDGTRLSIL.